Listed here are 2 T cell receptor beta chains from one sample, sequenced in a study of molecular identifiers for immune sequencing clone quantification. TCRdb passed the PCR reads through MiXCR, listing each CDR3 protein once. The sample has fewer than 45,000 distinct CDR3 sequences; nearly 25% are singletons. The specimen was naive CD8+ T cells from blood, with Jurkat cell RNA spiked in. Subset given: FACS-sorted CD8+CD4-CCR7+CD45RA+ naive T cells. The receptor set was obtained from a human donor in good health. Some libraries in this study had Jurkat cell RNA spiked in.

This clonotype came up many times. The chain employs TRBV4-1 and TRBJ2-7; 7 bases match TRBD1. The V gene end was trimmed by 4 bases and the J gene end by 0 bases; junction bases not matched to a gene: 6. The CDR3 spans 15 residues. Germline loops: CDR1 MGHRA, CDR2 YSYEKL. The CDR3 loop is CASSPGTASSYEQYF. The DNA of the CDR3 is TGCGCCAGCAGCCCGGGGACAGCCAGCTCCTACGAGCAGTACTTC.

At least ten counts were recorded for this clonotype. This sequence joins TRBV4-3 and TRBJ2-3, with 11 bases lining up with TRBD2. V was pared by 4 bases and J by 1 base, with 10 bases of the junction left unmatched. The CDR3 has 18 residues. Per germline, CDR1 LGHNA and CDR2 YSLEER. CDR3 nucleotide sequence: TGCGCCAGCAGCCCGGAAACCATAGCGGGAGGGGGCACAGATACGCAGTATTTT. This translates into CASSPETIAGGGTDTQYF.